This T cell receptor beta chain was recorded in a study of neoadjuvant anti-PD-1 for oral cavity cancer. Overall study findings and caveats: Each response group had just a few patients in TCR analyses.

Sequencing used immunoSEQ multiplex PCR; TCRdb keeps in-frame clones, though not all of them. The sample consists of around 8,200 clones, 67% of them appearing once. CDR3 length: 17 residues. The ends were cut back, 1 base at V and 2 bases at J, with 15 bases in the middle. CDR1 is LGHNA, CDR2 YSLEER, per germline. For this clone: What it binds is not known.

Time point specified: after neoadjuvant nivolumab, at surgical resection. The sample in question was PBMCs, obtained after nivolumab (anti-PD-1) treatment. This receptor was taken from a person between 35 and 79 years old with oral cavity squamous cell carcinoma. The rearrangement joins TRBV4-3 to TRBJ2-1, with D tentatively TRBD2 (6 bases). The CDR3 here is CASSQGEVREAYNEQFF. The CDR3 DNA follows: TGCGCCAGCAGCCAAGGGGAGGTCAGGGAGGCCTACAATGAGCAGTTCTTC.